These T cell receptor beta chains were read from a single sample in a study of post-analysis software for immune sequencing data. Using its own MiXCR run on the PCR reads, TCRdb lists one record per CDR3 protein. The sample lists roughly 400,000 distinct CDR3 sequences, 39% occurring once. Sequencing was done on a sample of blood. These receptors came from a girl aged 2 to 9 with multiple sclerosis. Both conserved end residues are part of each CDR3. A D gene is named only where the DNA matches it firmly. Not all rows give a size; the values are once, few, many and, for expanded clones, a class.

- 15 TRBJ1-2 - TRBV4-3 TGCGCCAGCAGCCAAGATCGTCACGGAAACTATGGCTACACCTTC CASSQDRHGNYGYTF
- 18 TRBJ2-1 - TRBV7-7 TGTGCTAGCAGCTTAGGGCCGGTAGCGGAAGGGACTTGGAGTGAGCAGTTCTTC CASSLGPVAEGTWSEQFF
TRBD1 16 TRBJ2-3 - TRBV5-1 TGCGCCAGCAGCTTGGGACAGGGGATAAGCACAGAAACGCAGTATTTT CASSLGQGISTETQYF
- 13 TRBJ2-7 - TRBV18 TGTGCCCGCTCACCAGACGGATTTGGGGAGCAGTACTTC CARSPDGFGEQYF
TRBD2 14 TRBJ2-7 - TRBV27 TGTGCCAGCAGTTTATGCGGGAGTGTGTGCGAGCAGTACTTC CASSLCGSVCEQYF
TRBD2 14 TRBJ2-5 many TRBV29-1 TGCAGCGTTGTCCCTAGCGGATTATGGGGAACCCAGTACTTC CSVVPSGLWGTQYF
TRBD1 16 TRBJ2-1 few TRBV29-1 TGCAGCGCTAACGACAGGGGCAGTAGCTCCTACAATGAGCAGTTCTTC CSANDRGSSSYNEQFF
- 14 TRBJ2-7 - TRBV6-2/TRBV6-3 TGTGCCAGCAGTTGGACGGACCTCCTCTACGAGCAGTACTTC CASSWTDLLYEQYF
- 19 TRBJ2-1 - TRBV7-3 TGTGCCAGCAGCCGTAACAGGGTGGACTGGAAAAGCTCCTACAATGAGCAGTTCTTC CASSRNRVDWKSSYNEQFF
TRBD1 16 TRBJ1-4 - TRBV18 TGTGCCAGCTCACAGGGGACAGTTGCAACTAATGAAAAACTGTTTTTT CASSQGTVATNEKLFF
TRBD2 16 TRBJ2-3 few TRBV4-3 TGCGCCAGCAGCCTCACTAGCGGGAGGGCCCGAGATACGCAGTATTTT CASSLTSGRARDTQYF
- 13 TRBJ2-7 few TRBV6-6 TGTGCCAGCAGTCCCGGGTTTTCTGGGGAGCAGTACTTC CASSPGFSGEQYF
TRBD1 15 TRBJ1-1 - TRBV5-1 TGCGCCAGCAGCTTGGCCGCAGGGGGACTCACTGAAGCTTTCTTT CASSLAAGGLTEAFF
TRBD2 16 TRBJ2-1 few TRBV4-1 TGCGCCAGCAGCCAAAACTTACTAGCGGGAGTCGGTGAGCAGTTCTTC CASSQNLLAGVGEQFF